These T cell receptor beta chains were read from a single sample in a study of beta chain features in type 1 diabetes. Assay used: immunoSEQ multiplex PCR; TCRdb lists only in-frame clones, some missing. The repertoire has about 470,000 clones, around 28% of them found once; the top ten carry roughly 0.066%. The sample consisted of naive CD4+ T cells from blood. The receptors were gathered from a man aged 18 to 35 in good health. Both conserved end residues are trimmed from each CDR3. The D gene is left open where the match is weak. Expanded clones are given a class, and other clones once, few, many or no size at all.

TRBV7-9	TRBJ2-5	.	TRBD1	ASSSPGQDPQETQY
TRBV30	TRBJ2-7	.	.	AWSAGWEQY
TRBV29-1	TRBJ2-5	.	.	SVAQAGRLETQY
TRBV28	TRBJ2-7	few	TRBD1	ASTGVYEQY
TRBV23-1	TRBJ1-2	.	.	ASSRTAAYGYT
TRBV30	TRBJ2-1	few	.	AWKPGQHEQF
TRBV30	TRBJ2-1	.	.	AWCSGPSYNEQF
TRBV9	TRBJ1-1	few	.	ASSVGRNTEAF
TRBV7-2	TRBJ2-1	.	.	ASSLTRGYNEQF
TRBV29-1	TRBJ2-1	few	.	SVVRGYSYNEQF
TRBV7-9	TRBJ2-1	few	.	ASRPPYNEQF
TRBV27	TRBJ2-1	once	TRBD2	ASSLSSSSGRAGEQF
TRBV19	TRBJ2-5	.	.	ASSIEAWVGTQY
TRBV29-1	TRBJ1-1	.	.	SVDSNTEAF
TRBV6-4	TRBJ2-1	.	TRBD1	ASSVDRVGVEQF
TRBV7-9	TRBJ2-1	.	TRBD2	ASSLVWTSGKSGNEQF
TRBV5-6	TRBJ2-5	.	TRBD2	ASSLWTSGISAQETQY
TRBV25-1	TRBJ2-1	.	TRBD2	ASTPSSGRGTYNEQF
TRBV30	TRBJ2-7	.	.	AWTIKGLSGEQY
TRBV10-3	TRBJ2-3	few	TRBD2	AISDGLAGRTDTQY
TRBV21-1	TRBJ2-7	.	.	ASSILTCSYEQY
TRBV29-1	TRBJ2-3	.	.	SILTGSDTQY
TRBV5-1	TRBJ2-5	few	.	ASSLVGSDETQY
TRBV2	TRBJ2-7	.	TRBD2	ASRGLAGLAQY
TRBV7-9	TRBJ2-7	.	.	ASSLVGRNEQY
TRBV28	TRBJ2-3	.	.	ASGVYPYTDTQY
TRBV4-2	TRBJ1-5	.	.	ASSQESRTRQPQH
TRBV9	TRBJ1-2	few	.	ASSVEGREGYGYT